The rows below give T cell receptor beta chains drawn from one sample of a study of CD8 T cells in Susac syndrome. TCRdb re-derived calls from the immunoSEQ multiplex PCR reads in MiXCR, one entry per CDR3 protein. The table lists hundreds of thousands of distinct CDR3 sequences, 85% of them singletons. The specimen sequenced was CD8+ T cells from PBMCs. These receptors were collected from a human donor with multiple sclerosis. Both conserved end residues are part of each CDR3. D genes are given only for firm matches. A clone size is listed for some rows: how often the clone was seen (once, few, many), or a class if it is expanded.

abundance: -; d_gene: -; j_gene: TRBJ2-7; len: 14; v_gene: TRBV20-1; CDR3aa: CSARDRGQNYEQYF; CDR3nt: TGCAGTGCTAGAGATCGGGGGCAGAACTACGAGCAGTACTTC
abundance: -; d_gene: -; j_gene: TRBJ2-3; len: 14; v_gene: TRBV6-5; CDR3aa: CASSYLDHPRTQYF; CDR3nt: TGTGCCAGCAGTTACTTGGATCATCCCCGGACGCAGTATTTT
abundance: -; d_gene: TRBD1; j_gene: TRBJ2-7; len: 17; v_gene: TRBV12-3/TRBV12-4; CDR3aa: CASSLPAGGDRGQKQYF; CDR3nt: TGTGCCAGCAGTTTACCGGCTGGAGGAGACAGGGGGCAAAAGCAGTACTTC
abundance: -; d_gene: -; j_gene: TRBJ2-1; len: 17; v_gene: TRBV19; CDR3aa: CASSLSLLTPVRNEQFF; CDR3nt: TGTGCCAGTAGCTTGAGTTTGCTAACCCCGGTCCGCAATGAGCAGTTCTTC
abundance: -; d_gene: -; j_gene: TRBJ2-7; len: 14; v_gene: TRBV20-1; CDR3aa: CSAQTGRRHYEQYF; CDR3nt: TGCAGTGCCCAGACAGGCCGTAGGCACTACGAGCAGTACTTC
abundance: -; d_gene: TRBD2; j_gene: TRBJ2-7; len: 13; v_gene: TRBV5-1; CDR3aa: CASRSSGNNEQYF; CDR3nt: TGCGCCAGCAGGAGTAGCGGGAATAACGAGCAGTACTTC
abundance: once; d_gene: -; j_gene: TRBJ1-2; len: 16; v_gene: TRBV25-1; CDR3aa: CASSEYPTGTADGYTF; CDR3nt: TGTGCCAGCAGTGAATACCCCACCGGGACCGCTGACGGCTACACCTTC
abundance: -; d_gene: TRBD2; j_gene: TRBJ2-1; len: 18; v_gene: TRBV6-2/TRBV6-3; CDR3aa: CASSDHNRGLAGDYEQFF; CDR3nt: TGTGCCAGCAGTGACCACAACAGGGGACTAGCGGGAGACTATGAGCAGTTCTTC
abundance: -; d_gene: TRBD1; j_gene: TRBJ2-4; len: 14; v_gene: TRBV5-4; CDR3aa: CASTHRGTENIQYF; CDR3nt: TGTGCCAGCACGCACAGGGGAACGGAAAACATTCAGTACTTC
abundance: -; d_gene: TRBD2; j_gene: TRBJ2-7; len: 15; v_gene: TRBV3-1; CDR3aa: CASSQEPLLADEQYF; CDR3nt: TGTGCCAGCAGCCAAGAGCCCCTTCTAGCGGACGAGCAGTACTTC
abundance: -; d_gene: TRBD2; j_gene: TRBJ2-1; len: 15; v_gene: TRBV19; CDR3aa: CASSTGTSRWDEQFF; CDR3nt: TGTGCCAGTAGTACCGGGACTAGCCGGTGGGATGAGCAGTTCTTC
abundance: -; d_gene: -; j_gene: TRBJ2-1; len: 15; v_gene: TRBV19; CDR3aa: CASSINPPTHNEQFF; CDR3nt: TGTGCCAGTAGTATTAACCCACCAACCCACAATGAGCAGTTCTTC
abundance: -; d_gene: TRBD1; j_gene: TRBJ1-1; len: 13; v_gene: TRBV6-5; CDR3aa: CASTQGVSTEAFF; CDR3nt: TGTGCCAGCACCCAGGGGGTTAGCACTGAAGCTTTCTTT
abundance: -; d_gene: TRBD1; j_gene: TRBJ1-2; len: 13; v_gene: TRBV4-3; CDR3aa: CASSATGVYGYTF; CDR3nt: TGCGCCAGCAGCGCGACAGGGGTGTATGGCTACACCTTC